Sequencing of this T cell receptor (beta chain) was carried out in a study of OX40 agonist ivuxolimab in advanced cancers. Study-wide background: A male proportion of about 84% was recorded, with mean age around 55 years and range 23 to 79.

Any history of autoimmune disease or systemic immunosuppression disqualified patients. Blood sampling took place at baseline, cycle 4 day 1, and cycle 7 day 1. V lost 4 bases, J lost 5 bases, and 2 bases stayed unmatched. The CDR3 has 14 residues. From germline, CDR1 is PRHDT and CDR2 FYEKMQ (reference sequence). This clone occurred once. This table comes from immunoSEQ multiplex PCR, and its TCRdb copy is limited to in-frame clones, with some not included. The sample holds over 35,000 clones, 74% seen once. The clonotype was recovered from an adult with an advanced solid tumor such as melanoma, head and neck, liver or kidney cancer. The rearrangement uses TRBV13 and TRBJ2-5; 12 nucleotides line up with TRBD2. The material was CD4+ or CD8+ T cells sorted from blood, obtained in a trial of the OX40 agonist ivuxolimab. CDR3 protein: CASSSSGGAETQYF. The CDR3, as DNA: TGTGCCAGCAGCTCTAGCGGGGGGGCTGAGACCCAGTACTTC.